These 11 T cell receptor beta chains were sequenced from one sample in a study of T cells in Graves' hyperthyroidism and ophthalmopathy. Amplified TCR beta CDR3 regions derived from RNA transcripts. First-round RT-PCR of the TCR CDR3 relied on the HTBI primer set. TCRdb itself ran the multiplex PCR reads through MiXCR, one entry per CDR3 protein. The repertoire holds 550,000 to 600,000 distinct CDR3 sequences, around 46% seen once, with about 20% in the top ten. Sequences were obtained from peripheral blood or thyroid tissue (not recorded which). These receptors all come from an adult woman with Graves' disease, either hyperthyroidism or ophthalmopathy (not recorded which).

The chain joins TRBV6-1 to TRBJ2-5; no clear D. The germline V gene has CDR1 MNHNS and CDR2 SASEGT. The CDR3 has 10 residues. V was shortened by 3 bases and J by 6 bases, with 2 bases between the two germline ends. CDR3 in amino acids: CASSEQTQYF. CDR3 bases: TGTGCCAGCAGTGAGCAGACCCAGTACTTC.

This clonotype was found many times. V is TRBV7-9 and J is TRBJ1-6; TRBD1 might be the D (6 bases). V dropped 5 bases and J dropped 11 bases, with 16 bases sitting between them. CDR1 SEHNR and CDR2 FQNEAQ come from the germline V gene (reference sequence). The CDR3 contains 14 residues. The CDR3 loop is CASSPDRFSAPLHF. The CDR3 bases are TGTGCCAGCAGCCCAGACAGGTTTTCCGCACCCCTCCACTTT.

This clonotype was detected many times. The CDR3 sequence: CASSLVRSANTEAFF. The CDR3 region has the DNA TGTGCCAGCAGCTTAGTCCGGTCGGCGAACACTGAAGCTTTCTTT. V gene TRBV7-9 combines with J gene TRBJ1-1; D is unclear. V dropped 1 base and J dropped 1 base, with 10 bases sitting between them. Germline loops: CDR1 SEHNR, CDR2 FQNEAQ (reference sequence). The CDR3 consists of 15 residues.

The V and J genes are TRBV7-9 and TRBJ2-5, with D uncertain. Germline assignment: CDR1 SEHNR and CDR2 FQNEAQ (reference sequence). The V end lost 5 bases, the J end lost 1 base, and 14 bases lay between the germline ends. There are 15 residues in the CDR3. CDR3 amino acids: CASSQGQTGQETQYF. The CDR3 region has the DNA TGTGCCAGCAGCCAAGGGCAGACGGGCCAAGAGACCCAGTACTTC.

This chain uses TRBV20-1 with TRBJ2-7; D is undetermined. This CDR3 has 13 residues. Trimming took 0 bases from V and 2 from J, leaving 8 bases between them. Germline loops: CDR1 DFQATT, CDR2 SNEGSKA (reference sequence). The CDR3 reads CSARDRLPYEQYF. The CDR3, as DNA: TGCAGTGCTAGAGATCGGCTGCCCTACGAGCAGTACTTC.

The chain joins TRBV13 to TRBJ1-1, with TRBD1 as a possible D gene (6 bases). The CDR3 runs to 15 residues. Trimming took off 5 bases at V and 0 bases at J, with 13 bases between the two ends. Germline-derived CDR1 and CDR2 are PRHDT and FYEKMQ (reference sequence). The CDR3 sequence: CASSPSGTLNTEAFF. CDR3 in DNA: TGTGCCAGCAGCCCTAGCGGGACACTGAACACTGAAGCTTTCTTT.

This clonotype was counted only a few times. This chain joins TRBV10-3 and TRBJ2-2, with D possibly called TRBD1 or TRBD2 (7 bases each). Trimming pared 6 bases from V and 8 bases from J, leaving 16 bases between. Germline CDR1 and CDR2: ENHRY and SYGVKD. The CDR3 contains 14 residues. CDR3 amino acids: CAIRTGTAGGELFF. The DNA for the CDR3 is TGTGCCATCAGAACCGGGACAGCGGGGGGGGAGCTGTTTTTT.

This clonotype was counted many times. V gene TRBV7-8 combines with J gene TRBJ1-4; D not certain. Germline CDR1 is SGHVS and CDR2 is FQNEAQ. CDR3 length equals 16 residues. V lost 1 base, J lost 3 bases, and 12 bases lay in between. The CDR3: CASSLGAPEPNEKLFF. DNA for the CDR3: TGTGCCAGCAGCTTAGGGGCCCCAGAGCCTAATGAAAAACTGTTTTTT. Full variable domain (outside the CDR3, taken from reference TRBV7-8 and TRBJ1-4): GAGVSQSPRYKVAKRGQDVALRCDPISGHVSLFWYQQALGQGPEFLTYFQNEAQLDKSGLPSDRFFAERPEGSVSTLKIQRTQQEDSAVYLCASSLGAPEPNEKLFFGSGTQLSVL.

The count of this clonotype is one. The genes are TRBV19 and TRBJ2-2; TRBD2 matches at 7 bases. The CDR3 length is 14 residues. The germline gives CDR1 LNHDA, CDR2 SQIVND (reference sequence). Germline trimming cut 4 bases from V and 7 bases from J; bases unmatched to any gene: 6. DNA for the CDR3: TGTGCCAGTAGTAGGGGGAGGGCCCACGGGGAGCTGTTTTTT. As protein: CASSRGRAHGELFF.

This clonotype was observed at least ten times. The V call is TRBV10-1, the J call TRBJ2-7, with a weak D call TRBD2 (5 bases). The CDR3 is 14 residues long. With 5 bases removed from V and 3 bases from J, the gap between germline ends came to 14 bases. CDR1 WNHNN and CDR2 SYGVQD come from the germline V gene (reference sequence). In nucleotides, the CDR3 is TGCGCCAGCAGTCCTGGAGGCAGTCACTACGAGCAGTACTTC. This gives the protein CASSPGGSHYEQYF.

This clonotype has a handful of counts. The V call is TRBV7-2, the J call TRBJ2-7; 7 positions agree with TRBD2. This CDR3 contains 13 residues. The germline V gene has CDR1 SGHTA and CDR2 FQGNSA. Trimming removed 5 bases from V and 4 bases from J; junction bases left unmatched: 5. CDR3 in amino acids: CASSPRREYEQYF. CDR3 nucleotides: TGTGCCAGCAGCCCCAGGCGGGAGTACGAGCAGTACTTC.